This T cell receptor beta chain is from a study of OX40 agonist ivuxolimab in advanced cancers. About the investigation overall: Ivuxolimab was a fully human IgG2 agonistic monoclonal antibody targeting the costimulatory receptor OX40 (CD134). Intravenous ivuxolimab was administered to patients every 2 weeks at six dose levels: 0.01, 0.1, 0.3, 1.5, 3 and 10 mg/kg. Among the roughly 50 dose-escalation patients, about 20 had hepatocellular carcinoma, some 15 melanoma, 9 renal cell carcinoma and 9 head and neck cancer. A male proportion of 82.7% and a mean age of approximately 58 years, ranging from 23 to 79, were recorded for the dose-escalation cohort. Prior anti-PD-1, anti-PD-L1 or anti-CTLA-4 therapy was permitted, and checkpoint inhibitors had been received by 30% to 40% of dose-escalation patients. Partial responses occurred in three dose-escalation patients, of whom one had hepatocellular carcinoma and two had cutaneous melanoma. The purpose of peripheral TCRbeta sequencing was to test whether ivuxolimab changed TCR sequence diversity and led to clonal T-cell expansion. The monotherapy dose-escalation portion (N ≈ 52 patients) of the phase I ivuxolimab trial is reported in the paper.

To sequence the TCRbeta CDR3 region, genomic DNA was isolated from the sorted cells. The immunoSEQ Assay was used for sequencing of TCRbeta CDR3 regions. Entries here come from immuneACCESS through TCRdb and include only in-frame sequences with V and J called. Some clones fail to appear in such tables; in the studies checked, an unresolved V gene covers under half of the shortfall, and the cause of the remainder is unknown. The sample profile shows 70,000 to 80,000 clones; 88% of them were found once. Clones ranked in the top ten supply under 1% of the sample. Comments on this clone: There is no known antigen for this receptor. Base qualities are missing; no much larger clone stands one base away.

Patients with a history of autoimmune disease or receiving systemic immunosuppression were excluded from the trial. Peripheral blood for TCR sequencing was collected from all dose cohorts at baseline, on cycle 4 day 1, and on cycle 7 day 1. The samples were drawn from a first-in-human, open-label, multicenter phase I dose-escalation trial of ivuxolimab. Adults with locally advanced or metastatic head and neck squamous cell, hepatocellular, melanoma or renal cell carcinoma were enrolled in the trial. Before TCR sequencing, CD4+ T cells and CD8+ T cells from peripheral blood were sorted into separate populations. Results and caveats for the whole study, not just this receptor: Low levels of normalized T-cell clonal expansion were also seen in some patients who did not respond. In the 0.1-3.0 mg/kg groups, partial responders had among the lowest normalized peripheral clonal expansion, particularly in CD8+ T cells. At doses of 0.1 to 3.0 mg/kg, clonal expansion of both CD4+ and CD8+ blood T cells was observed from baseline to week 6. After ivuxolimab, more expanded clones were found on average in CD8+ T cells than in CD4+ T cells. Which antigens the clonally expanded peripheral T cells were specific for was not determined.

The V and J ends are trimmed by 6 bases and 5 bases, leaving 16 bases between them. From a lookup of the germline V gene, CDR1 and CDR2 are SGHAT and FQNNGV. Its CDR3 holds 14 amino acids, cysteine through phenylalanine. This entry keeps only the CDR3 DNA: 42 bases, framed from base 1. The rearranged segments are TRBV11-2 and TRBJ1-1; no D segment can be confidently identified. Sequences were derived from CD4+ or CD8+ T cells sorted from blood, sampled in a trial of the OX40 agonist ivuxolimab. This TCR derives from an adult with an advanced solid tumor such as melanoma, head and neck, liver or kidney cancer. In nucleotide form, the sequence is TGTGCCAGCAGTTCTACGCGAGGTGGAACTGAAGCTTTCTTT. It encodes CASSSTRGGTEAFF.